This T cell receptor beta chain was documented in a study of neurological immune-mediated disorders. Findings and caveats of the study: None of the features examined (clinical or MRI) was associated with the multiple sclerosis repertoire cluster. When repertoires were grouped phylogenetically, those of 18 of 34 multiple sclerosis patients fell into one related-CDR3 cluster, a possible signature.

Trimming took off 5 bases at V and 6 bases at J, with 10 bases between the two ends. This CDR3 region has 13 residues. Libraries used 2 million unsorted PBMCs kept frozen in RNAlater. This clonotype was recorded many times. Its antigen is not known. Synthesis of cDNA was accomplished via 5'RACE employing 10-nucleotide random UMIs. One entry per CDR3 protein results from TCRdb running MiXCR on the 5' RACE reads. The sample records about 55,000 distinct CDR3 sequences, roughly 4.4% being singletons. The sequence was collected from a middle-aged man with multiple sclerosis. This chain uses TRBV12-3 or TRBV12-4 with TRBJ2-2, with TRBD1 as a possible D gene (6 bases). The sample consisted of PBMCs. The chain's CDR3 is CASSLQGSGELFF. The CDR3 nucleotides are TGTGCCAGCAGTCTGCAGGGGTCCGGGGAGCTGTTTTTT.